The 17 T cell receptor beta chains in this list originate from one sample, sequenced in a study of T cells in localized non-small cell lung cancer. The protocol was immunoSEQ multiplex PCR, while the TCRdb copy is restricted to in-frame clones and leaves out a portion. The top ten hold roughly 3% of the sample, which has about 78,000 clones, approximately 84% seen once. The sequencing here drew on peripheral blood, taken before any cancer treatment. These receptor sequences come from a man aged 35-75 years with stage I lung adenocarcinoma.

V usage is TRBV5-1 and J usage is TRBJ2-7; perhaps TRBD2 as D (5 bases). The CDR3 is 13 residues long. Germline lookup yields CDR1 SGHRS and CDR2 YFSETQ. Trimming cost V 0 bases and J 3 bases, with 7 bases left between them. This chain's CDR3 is CASSLGTFYEQYF. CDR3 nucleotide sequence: TGCGCCAGCAGCTTGGGGACTTTCTACGAGCAGTACTTC.

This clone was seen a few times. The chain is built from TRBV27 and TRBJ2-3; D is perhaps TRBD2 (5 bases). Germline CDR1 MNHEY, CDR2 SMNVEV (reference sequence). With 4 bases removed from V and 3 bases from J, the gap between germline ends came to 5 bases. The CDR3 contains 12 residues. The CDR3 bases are TGTGCCAGCAGTTGGAGGACAGATACGCAGTATTTT. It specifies CASSWRTDTQYF.

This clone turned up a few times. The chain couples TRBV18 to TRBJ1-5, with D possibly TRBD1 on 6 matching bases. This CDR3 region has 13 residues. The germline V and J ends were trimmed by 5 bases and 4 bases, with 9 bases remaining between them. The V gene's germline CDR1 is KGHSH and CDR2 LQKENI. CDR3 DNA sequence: TGTGCCAGCTCAGAACAGGGAAATCAGCCCCAGCATTTT. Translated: CASSEQGNQPQHF.

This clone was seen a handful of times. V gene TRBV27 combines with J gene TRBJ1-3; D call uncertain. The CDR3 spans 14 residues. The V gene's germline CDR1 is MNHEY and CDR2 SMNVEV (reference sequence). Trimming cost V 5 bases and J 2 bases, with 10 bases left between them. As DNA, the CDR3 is TGTGCCAGCAGTCGTCCTGGGCCTGGAAACACCATATATTTT. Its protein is CASSRPGPGNTIYF.

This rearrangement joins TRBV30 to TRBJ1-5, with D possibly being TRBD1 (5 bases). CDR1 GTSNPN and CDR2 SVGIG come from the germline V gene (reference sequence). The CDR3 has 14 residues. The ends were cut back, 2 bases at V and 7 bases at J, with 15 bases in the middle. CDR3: CAWSRGREWQPQHF. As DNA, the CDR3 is TGTGCCTGGAGTCGAGGCAGGGAATGGCAGCCCCAGCATTTT.

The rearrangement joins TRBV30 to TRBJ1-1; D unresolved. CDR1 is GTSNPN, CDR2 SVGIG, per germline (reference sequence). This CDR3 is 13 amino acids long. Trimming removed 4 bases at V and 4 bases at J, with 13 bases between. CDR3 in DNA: TGTGCCTGGAATGGGATTAGTCCCACTGAAGCTTTCTTT. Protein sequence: CAWNGISPTEAFF.

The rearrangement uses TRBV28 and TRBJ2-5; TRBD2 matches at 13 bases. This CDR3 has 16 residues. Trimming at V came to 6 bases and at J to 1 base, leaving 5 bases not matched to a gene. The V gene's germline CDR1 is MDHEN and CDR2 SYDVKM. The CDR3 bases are TGTGCCAGCAGCCGGACTAGCGGGAGTTCCCAAGAGACCCAGTACTTC. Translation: CASSRTSGSSQETQYF. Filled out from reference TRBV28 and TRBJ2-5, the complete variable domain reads DVKVTQSSRYLVKRTGEKVFLECVQDMDHENMFWYRQDPGLGLRLIYFSYDVKMKEKGDIPEGYSVSREKKERFSLILESASTNQTSMYLCASSRTSGSSQETQYFGPGTRLLVL.

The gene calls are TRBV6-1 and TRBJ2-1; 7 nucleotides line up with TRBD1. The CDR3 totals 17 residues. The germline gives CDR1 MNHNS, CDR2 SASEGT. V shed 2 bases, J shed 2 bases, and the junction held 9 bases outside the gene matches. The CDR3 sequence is CASSERVSGQPYNEQFF. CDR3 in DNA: TGTGCCAGCAGTGAAAGGGTTTCGGGACAGCCCTACAATGAGCAGTTCTTC.

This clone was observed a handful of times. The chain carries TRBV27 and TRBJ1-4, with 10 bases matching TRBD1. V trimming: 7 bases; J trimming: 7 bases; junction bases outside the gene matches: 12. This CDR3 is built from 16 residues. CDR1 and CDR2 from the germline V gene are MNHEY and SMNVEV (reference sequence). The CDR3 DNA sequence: TGTGCCAGCACCCTGACACCCGGGACAGGGGTTGAAAAACTGTTTTTT. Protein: CASTLTPGTGVEKLFF.

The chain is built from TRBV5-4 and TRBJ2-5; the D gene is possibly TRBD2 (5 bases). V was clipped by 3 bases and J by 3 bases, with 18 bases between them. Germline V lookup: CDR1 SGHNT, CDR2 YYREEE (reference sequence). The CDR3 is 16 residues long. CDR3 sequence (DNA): TGTGCCAGCAGCTCCCCGATGAGTGGGAGTGAAGAGACCCAGTACTTC. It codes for CASSSPMSGSEETQYF. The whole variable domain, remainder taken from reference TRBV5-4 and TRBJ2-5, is ETGVTQSPTHLIKTRGQQVTLRCSSQSGHNTVSWYQQALGQGPQFIFQYYREEENGRGNFPPRFSGLQFPNYSSELNVNALELDDSALYLCASSSPMSGSEETQYFGPGTRLLVL.

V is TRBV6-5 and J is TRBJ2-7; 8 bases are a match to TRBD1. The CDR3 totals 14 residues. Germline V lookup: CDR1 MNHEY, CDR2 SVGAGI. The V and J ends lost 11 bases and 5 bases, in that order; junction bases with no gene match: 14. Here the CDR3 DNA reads TGTGCCGCAGGCCCTCGGGACAGGTCCCACGAGCAGTACTTC. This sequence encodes CAAGPRDRSHEQYF.

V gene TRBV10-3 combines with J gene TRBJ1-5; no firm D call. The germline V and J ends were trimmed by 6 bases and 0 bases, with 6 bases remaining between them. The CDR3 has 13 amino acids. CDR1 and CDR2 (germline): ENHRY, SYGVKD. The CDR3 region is CAIRRDSNQPQHF. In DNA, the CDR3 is TGTGCCATCAGGCGGGATAGCAATCAGCCCCAGCATTTT.

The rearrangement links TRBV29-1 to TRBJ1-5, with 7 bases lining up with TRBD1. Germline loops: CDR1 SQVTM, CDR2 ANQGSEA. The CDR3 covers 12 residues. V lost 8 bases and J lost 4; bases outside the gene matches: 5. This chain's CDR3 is CSSQTGNQPQHF. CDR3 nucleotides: TGCAGCTCTCAGACAGGGAATCAGCCCCAGCATTTT.

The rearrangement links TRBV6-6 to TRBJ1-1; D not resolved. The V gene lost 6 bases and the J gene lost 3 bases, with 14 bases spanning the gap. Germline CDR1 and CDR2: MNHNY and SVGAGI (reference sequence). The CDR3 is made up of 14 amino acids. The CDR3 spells CASSPAGEDTEAFF. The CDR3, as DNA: TGTGCCAGCAGCCCAGCCGGGGAGGACACTGAAGCTTTCTTT.

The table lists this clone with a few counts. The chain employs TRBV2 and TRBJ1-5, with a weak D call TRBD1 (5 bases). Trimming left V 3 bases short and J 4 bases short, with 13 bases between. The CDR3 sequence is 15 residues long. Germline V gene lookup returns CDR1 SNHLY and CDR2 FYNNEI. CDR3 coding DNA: TGTGCCAGCAGTGAGAGGGGTTCTGATAATCAGCCCCAGCATTTT. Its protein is CASSERGSDNQPQHF. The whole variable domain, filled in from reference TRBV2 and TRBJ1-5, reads EPEVTQTPSHQVTQMGQEVILRCVPISNHLYFYWYRQILGQKVEFLVSFYNNEISEKSEIFDDQFSVERPDGSNFTLKIRSTKLEDSAMYFCASSERGSDNQPQHFGDGTRLSIL.

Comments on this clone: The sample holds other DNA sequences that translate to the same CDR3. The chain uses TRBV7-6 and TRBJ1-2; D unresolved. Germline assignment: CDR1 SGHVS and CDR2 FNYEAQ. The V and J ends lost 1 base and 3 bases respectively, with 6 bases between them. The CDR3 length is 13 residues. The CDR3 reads CASSLGQDYGYTF. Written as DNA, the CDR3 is TGTGCCAGCAGCTTAGGACAAGACTATGGCTACACCTTC.

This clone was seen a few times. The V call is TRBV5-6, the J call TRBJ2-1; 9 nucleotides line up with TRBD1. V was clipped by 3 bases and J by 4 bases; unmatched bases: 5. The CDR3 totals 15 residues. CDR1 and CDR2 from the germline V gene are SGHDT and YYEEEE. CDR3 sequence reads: CASSSRDRVYNEQFF. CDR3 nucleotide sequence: TGTGCCAGCAGCTCTCGGGACAGGGTTTACAATGAGCAGTTCTTC.